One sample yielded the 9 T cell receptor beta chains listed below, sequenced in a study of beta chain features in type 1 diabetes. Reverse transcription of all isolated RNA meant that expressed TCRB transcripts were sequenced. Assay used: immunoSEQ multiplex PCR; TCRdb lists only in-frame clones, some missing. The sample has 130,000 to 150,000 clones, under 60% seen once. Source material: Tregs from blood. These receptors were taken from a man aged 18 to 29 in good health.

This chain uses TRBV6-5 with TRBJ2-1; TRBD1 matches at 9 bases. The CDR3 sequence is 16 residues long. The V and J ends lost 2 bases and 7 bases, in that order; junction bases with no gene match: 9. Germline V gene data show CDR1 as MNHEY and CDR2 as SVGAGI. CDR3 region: CASSYEGTGWWNEQFF. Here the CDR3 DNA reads TGTGCCAGCAGTTACGAAGGGACAGGGTGGTGGAATGAGCAGTTCTTC.

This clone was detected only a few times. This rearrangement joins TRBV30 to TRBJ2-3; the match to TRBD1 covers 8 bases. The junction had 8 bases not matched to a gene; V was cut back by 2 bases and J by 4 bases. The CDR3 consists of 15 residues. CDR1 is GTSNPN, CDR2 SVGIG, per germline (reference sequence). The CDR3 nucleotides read TGTGCCTGGAGTAGGACAGGGATGTTTGCAGATACGCAGTATTTT. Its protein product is CAWSRTGMFADTQYF.

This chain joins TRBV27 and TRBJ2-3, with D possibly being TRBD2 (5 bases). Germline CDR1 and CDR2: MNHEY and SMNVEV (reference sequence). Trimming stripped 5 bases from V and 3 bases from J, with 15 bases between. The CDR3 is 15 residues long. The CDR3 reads CASSHSRPGTDTQYF. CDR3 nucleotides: TGTGCCAGCAGTCACAGCCGTCCGGGAACAGATACGCAGTATTTT.

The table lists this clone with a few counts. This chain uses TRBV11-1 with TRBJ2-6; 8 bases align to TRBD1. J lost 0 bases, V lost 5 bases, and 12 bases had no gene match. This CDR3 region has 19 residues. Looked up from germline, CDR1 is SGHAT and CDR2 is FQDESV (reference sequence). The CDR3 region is CASSPHTGQGRSGANVLTF. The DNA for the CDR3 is TGTGCCAGCAGCCCGCACACCGGACAGGGCCGCTCTGGGGCCAACGTCCTGACTTTC.

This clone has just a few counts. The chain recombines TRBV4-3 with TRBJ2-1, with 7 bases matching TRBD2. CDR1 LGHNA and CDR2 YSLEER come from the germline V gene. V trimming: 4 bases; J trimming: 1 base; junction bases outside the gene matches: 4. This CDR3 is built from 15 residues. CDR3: CASSREGISYNEQFF. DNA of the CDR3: TGCGCCAGCAGCCGGGAGGGAATATCCTACAATGAGCAGTTCTTC.

For the CDR3, the DNA is TGCAGCGTTGACCTCCGGGACAGGGGGCTCGAGCAGTACTTC. Protein sequence: CSVDLRDRGLEQYF. The J gene is TRBJ2-5, the V gene TRBV29-1; 12 nucleotides agree with TRBD1. The J call is uncertain, as TRBJ2-7 better fits the DNA end. Germline V gene data show CDR1 as SQVTM and CDR2 as ANQGSEA. CDR3 length: 14 residues.

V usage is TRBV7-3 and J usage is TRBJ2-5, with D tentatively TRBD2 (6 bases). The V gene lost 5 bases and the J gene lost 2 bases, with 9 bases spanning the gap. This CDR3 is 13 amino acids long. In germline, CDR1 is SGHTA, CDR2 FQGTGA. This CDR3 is CASSPAGQETQYF. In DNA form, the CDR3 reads TGTGCCAGCAGCCCCGCGGGACAAGAGACCCAGTACTTC.

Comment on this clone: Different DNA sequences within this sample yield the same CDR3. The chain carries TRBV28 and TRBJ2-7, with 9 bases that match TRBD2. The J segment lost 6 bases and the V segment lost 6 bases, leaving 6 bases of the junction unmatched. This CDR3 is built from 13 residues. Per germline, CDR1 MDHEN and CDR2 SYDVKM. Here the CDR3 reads CASSLGLAPEQYF. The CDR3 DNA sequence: TGTGCCAGCAGCCTGGGACTAGCACCCGAGCAGTACTTC.

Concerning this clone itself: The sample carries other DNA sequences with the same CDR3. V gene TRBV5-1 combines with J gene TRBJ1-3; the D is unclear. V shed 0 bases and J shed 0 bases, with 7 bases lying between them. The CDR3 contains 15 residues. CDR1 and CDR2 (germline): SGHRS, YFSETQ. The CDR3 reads CASSLVGDSGNTIYF. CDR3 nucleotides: TGCGCCAGCAGCTTGGTAGGAGACTCTGGAAACACCATATATTTT.